The source of this TCR beta chain is a study of cytomegalovirus exposure and HLA in healthy donors. It was with 60 Vbeta and 13 Jbeta primers that the PCR ran. Clones were read by immunoSEQ multiplex PCR, and TCRdb kept only the in-frame ones, dropping some. The data contain about 100,000 clones, around 80% of them seen just once; the ten biggest clones take up approximately 5%. This clonotype was obtained from a woman aged 18 to 35 in good health and CMV-seropositive. Specimen: PBMCs.

The CDR3 here is CASSSRVSPLHF. DNA of the CDR3: TGTGCCAGCAGCTCCCGGGTGTCACCCCTCCACTTT. V gene TRBV28 combines with J gene TRBJ1-6; the D is unclear. Germline V CDR1 and CDR2: MDHEN, SYDVKM. V lost 6 bases and J 10 bases, leaving 10 bases between the germline ends. The CDR3 is 12 residues long.